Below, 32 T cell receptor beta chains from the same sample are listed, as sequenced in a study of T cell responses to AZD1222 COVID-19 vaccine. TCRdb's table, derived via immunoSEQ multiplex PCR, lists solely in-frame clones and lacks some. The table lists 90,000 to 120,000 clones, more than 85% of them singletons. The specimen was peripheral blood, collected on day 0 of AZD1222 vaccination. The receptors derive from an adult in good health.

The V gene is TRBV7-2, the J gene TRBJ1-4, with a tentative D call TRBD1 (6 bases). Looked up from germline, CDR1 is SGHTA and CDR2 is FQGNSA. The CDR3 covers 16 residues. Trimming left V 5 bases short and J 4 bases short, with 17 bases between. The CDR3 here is CASSREARGHNEKLFF. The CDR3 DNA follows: TGTGCCAGCAGCCGGGAGGCCAGGGGCCATAATGAAAAACTGTTTTTT.

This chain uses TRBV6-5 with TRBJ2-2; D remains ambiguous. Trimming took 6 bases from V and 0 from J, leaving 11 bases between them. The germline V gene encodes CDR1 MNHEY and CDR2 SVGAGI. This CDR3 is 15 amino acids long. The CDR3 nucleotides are TGTGCCAGCAGCTCGAGCGCAACGAACACCGGGGAGCTGTTTTTT. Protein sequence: CASSSSATNTGELFF.

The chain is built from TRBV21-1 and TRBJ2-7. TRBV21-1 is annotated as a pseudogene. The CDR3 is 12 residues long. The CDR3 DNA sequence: TGTGCCAGCAGCAAAGCAGGATACGAGCAGTACTTC. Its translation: CASSKAGYEQYF.

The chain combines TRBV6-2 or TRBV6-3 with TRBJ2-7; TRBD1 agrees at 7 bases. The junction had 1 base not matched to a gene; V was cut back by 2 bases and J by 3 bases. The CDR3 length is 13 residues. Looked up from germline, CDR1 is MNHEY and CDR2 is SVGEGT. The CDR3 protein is CASSYNRGYEQYF. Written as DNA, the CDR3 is TGTGCCAGCAGTTACAACAGGGGCTACGAGCAGTACTTC.

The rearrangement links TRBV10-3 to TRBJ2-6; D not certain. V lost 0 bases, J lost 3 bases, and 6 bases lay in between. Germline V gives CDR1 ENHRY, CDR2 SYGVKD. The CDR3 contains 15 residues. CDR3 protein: CAISESRGGANVLTF. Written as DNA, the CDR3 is TGTGCCATCAGTGAGTCTCGTGGTGGGGCCAACGTCCTGACTTTC.

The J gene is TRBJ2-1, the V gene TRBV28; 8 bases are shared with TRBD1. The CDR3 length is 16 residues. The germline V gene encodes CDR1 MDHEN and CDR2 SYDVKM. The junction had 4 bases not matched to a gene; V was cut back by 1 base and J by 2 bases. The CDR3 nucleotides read TGTGCCAGCAGTTTATACTCGGACAGGGCCTACAATGAGCAGTTCTTC. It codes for CASSLYSDRAYNEQFF.

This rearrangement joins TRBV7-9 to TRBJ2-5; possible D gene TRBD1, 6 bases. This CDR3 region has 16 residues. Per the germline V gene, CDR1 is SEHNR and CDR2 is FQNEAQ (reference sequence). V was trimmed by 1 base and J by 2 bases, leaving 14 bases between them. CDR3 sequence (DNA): TGTGCCAGCAGCTTAGGGAACAGGGTGTTGCAAGAGACCCAGTACTTC. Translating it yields CASSLGNRVLQETQYF. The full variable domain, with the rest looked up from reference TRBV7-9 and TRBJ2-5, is DTGVSQNPRHKITKRGQNVTFRCDPISEHNRLYWYRQTLGQGPEFLTYFQNEAQLEKSRLLSDRFSAERPKGSFSTLEIQRTEQGDSAMYLCASSLGNRVLQETQYFGPGTRLLVL.

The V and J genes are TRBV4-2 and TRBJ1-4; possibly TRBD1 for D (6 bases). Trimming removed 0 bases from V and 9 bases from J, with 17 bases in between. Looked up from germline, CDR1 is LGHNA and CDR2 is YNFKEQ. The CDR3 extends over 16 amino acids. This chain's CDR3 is CASSQDSPPQGQKLFF. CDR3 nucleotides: TGTGCCAGCAGCCAAGATTCCCCGCCCCAGGGGCAAAAACTGTTTTTT.

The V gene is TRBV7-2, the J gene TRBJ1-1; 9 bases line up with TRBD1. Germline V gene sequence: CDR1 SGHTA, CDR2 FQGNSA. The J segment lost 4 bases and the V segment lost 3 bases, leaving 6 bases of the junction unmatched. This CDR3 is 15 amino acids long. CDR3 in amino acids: CASSLGQGGGTEAFF. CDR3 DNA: TGTGCCAGCAGCTTGGGACAGGGCGGAGGCACTGAAGCTTTCTTT.

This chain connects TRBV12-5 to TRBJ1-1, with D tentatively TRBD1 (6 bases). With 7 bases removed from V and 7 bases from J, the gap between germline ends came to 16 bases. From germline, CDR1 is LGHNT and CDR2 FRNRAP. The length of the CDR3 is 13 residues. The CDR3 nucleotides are TGTGCTAGTGTCGACAGGATATATGGTGAAGCTTTCTTT. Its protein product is CASVDRIYGEAFF.

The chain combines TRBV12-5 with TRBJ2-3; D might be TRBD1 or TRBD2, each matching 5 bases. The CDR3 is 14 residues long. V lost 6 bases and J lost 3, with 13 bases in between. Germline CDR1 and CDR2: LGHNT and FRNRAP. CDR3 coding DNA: TGTGCTAGTGGCGCACCGGGGCCTACAGATACGCAGTATTTT. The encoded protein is CASGAPGPTDTQYF.

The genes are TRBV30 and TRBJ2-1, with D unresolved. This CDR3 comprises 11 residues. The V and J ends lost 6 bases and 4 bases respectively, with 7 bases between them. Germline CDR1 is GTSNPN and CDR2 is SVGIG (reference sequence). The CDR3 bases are TGTGCCTGCGTGTTTTACAATGAGCAGTTCTTC. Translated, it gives CACVFYNEQFF.

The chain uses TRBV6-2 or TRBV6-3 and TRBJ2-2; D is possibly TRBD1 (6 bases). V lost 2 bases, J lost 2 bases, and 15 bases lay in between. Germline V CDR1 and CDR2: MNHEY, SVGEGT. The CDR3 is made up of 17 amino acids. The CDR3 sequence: CASSYPARGLNTGELFF. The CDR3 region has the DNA TGTGCCAGCAGTTACCCCGCCAGGGGCCTTAACACCGGGGAGCTGTTTTTT.

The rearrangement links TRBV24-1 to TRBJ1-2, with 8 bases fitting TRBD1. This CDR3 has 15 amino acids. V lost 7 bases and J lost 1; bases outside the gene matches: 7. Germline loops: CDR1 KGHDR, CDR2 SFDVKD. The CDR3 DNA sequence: TGTGCCACCAGAGGACAGGGCCCTTTTAACTATGGCTACACCTTC. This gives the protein CATRGQGPFNYGYTF.

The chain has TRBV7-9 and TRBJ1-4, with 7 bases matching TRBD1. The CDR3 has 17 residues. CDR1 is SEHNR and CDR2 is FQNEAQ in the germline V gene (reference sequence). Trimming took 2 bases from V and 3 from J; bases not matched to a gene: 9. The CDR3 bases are TGTGCCAGCAGCTTACGCCTAGCCGGGACAGCTAATGAAAAACTGTTTTTT. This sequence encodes CASSLRLAGTANEKLFF.

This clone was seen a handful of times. The CDR3 protein is CASILDRGEGYTF. Written as DNA, the CDR3 is TGTGCCAGCATTCTAGACAGGGGAGAAGGCTACACCTTC. The chain couples TRBV2 to TRBJ1-2; 8 bases align to TRBD1. From germline, CDR1 is SNHLY and CDR2 FYNNEI. The CDR3 sequence is 13 residues long. J lost 8 bases, V lost 7 bases, and 9 bases had no gene match.

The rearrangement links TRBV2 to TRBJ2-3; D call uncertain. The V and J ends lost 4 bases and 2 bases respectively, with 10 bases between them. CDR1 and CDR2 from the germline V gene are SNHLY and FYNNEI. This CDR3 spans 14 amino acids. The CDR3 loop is CASSGVDTTDTQYF. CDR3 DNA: TGTGCCAGCAGTGGGGTAGACACCACAGATACGCAGTATTTT.

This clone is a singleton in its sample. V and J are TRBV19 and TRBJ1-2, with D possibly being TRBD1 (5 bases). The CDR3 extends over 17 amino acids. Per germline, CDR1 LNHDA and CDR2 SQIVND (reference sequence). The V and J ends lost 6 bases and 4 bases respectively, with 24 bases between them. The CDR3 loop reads CASRLGTVGSRGYGYTF. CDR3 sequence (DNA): TGTGCCAGTAGACTCGGGACTGTCGGATCGAGGGGCTATGGCTACACCTTC.

The chain's CDR3 is CASEGEGHTEAFF. The CDR3 coding sequence is TGTGCCAGTGAAGGGGAGGGACACACTGAAGCTTTCTTT. The rearrangement joins TRBV6-5 to TRBJ1-1; a weak D match, TRBD1 (5 bases). Germline CDR1 is MNHEY and CDR2 is SVGAGI. The CDR3 contains 13 residues. V gave up 9 bases and J gave up 3 bases, with 14 bases separating them.

DNA of the CDR3: TGTGCCACCTCCGGGACAGGTTACGAGCAGTACTTC. Translated: CATSGTGYEQYF. This chain links TRBV19 with TRBJ2-7, with 8 bases identical to TRBD1. CDR3 size: 12 residues. Trimming removed 10 bases from V and 4 bases from J; junction bases left unmatched: 6. Germline V lookup: CDR1 LNHDA, CDR2 SQIVND (reference sequence).

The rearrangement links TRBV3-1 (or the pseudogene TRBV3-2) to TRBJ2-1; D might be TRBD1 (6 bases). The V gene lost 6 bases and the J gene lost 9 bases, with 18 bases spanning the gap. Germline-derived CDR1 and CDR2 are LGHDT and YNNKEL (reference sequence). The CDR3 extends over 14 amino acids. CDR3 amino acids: CASRGGPTTGEQFF. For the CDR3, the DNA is TGTGCCAGCAGAGGGGGACCGACTACAGGTGAGCAGTTCTTC.

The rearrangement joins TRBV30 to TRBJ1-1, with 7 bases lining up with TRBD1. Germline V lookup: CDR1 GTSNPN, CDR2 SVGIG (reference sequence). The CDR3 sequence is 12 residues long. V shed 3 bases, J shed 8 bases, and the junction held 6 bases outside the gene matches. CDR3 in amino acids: CAWSDGQEEAFF. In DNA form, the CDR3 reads TGTGCCTGGAGCGATGGACAGGAGGAAGCTTTCTTT.

This CDR3 is CASSSGGSYNSPLHF. CDR3 sequence (DNA): TGTGCCAGCAGTTCAGGGGGCTCCTATAATTCACCCCTCCACTTT. The chain couples TRBV27 to TRBJ1-6, with TRBD1 matching over 7 bases. Germline CDR1 MNHEY, CDR2 SMNVEV (reference sequence). The J segment lost 0 bases and the V segment lost 4 bases, leaving 0 bases of the junction unmatched. The CDR3 sequence is 15 residues long.

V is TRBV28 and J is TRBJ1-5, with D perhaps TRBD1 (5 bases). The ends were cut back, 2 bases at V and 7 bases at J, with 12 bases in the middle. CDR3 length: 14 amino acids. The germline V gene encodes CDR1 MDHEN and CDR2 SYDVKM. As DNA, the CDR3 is TGTGCCAGCAGTTTACCCCGCAGGGACCAGCCCCAGCATTTT. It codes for CASSLPRRDQPQHF.

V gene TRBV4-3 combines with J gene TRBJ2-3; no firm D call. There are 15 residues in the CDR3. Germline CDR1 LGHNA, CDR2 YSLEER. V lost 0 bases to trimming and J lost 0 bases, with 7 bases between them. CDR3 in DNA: TGCGCCAGCAGCCAAGAATGGGCTAGCACAGATACGCAGTATTTT. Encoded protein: CASSQEWASTDTQYF.

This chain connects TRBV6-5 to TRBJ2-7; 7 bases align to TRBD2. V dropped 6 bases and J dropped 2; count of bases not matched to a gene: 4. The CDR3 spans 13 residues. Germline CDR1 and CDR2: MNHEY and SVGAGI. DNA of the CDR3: TGTGCCAGCAGGGGTCTAGCGGCCTACGAGCAGTACTTC. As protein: CASRGLAAYEQYF.

CDR3 in amino acids: CASSSGQALNTEAFF. CDR3 in DNA: TGTGCCAGTAGTTCGGGACAGGCACTGAACACTGAAGCTTTCTTT. This chain uses TRBV19 with TRBJ1-1; 8 nucleotides align to TRBD1. Trimming at V came to 5 bases and at J to 0 bases, leaving 5 bases not matched to a gene. The CDR3 runs 15 residues. In germline, CDR1 is LNHDA, CDR2 SQIVND (reference sequence).

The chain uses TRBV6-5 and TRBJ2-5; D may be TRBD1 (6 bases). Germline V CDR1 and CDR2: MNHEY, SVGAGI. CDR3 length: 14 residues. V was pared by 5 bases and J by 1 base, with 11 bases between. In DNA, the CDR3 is TGTGCCAGCAGTCGGGGACACCTCCAAGAGACCCAGTACTTC. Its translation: CASSRGHLQETQYF.

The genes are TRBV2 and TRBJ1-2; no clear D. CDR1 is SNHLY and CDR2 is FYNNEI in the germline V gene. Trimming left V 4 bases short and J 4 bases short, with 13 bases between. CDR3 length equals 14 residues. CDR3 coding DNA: TGTGCCAGCAGTGTCACGCGGACGGCCTATGGCTACACCTTC. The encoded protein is CASSVTRTAYGYTF.

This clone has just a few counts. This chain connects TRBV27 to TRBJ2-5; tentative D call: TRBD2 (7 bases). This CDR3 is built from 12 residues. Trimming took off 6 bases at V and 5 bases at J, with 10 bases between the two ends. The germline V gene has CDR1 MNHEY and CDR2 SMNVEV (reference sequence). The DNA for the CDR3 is TGTGCCAGCAGACAGGGAGGGGAGACCCAGTACTTC. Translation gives CASRQGGETQYF.

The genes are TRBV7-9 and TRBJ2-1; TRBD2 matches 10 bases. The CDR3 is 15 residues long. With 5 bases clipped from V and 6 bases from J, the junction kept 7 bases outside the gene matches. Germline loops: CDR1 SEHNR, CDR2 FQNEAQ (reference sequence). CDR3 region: CASSPAGGPGNEQFF. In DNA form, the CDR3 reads TGTGCCAGCAGCCCAGCGGGGGGGCCGGGCAATGAGCAGTTCTTC. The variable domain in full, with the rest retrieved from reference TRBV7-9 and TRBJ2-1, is DTGVSQNPRHKITKRGQNVTFRCDPISEHNRLYWYRQTLGQGPEFLTYFQNEAQLEKSRLLSDRFSAERPKGSFSTLEIQRTEQGDSAMYLCASSPAGGPGNEQFFGPGTRLTVL.

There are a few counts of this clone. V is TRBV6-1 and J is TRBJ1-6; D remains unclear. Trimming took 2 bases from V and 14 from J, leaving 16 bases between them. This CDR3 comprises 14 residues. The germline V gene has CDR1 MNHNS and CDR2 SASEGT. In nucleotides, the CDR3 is TGTGCCAGCAGTGAATTCGACCTGCCTAAGGCCCTCCACTTT. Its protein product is CASSEFDLPKALHF.